The TCR beta chain under discussion was sequenced for a study of CD8+CD57+ T cells in acquired aplastic anemia. Overall study results and limits: Patients and controls had in common approximately 28 CD8+ CDR3 sequences.

Genomic DNA was employed as the template in profiling TCR beta VDJ and CDR3. TCRdb ran MiXCR on the reads and lists one entry per CDR3 protein. The sample lists about 120,000 distinct CDR3 sequences; 50% to 70% were seen once. The CDR3 region is 8 residues in length, termini included. Germline lookup yields CDR1 LGHNA and CDR2 YSLEER. This clonotype is a singleton in its sample. The target antigen is unknown. The conserved final phenylalanine or tryptophan is absent from the CDR3, which likely points to a read error. The DNA is left out, because the CDR3 cannot be placed on it with certainty; the CDR3 is given as TCRdb lists it. Individuals selected for sequencing had exhibited CD8+CD57+ cell expansion on flow cytometry.

This chain connects TRBV4-3 to TRBJ2-7; the table's D call, TRBD2, has no DNA check behind it. The TCR sequence derives from a human donor with aplastic anemia. Sequenced material: sorted CD4+, CD8+, or CD8+CD57+ T cells (not recorded which) from PBMCs. The CDR3 sequence: CASSQSRR.